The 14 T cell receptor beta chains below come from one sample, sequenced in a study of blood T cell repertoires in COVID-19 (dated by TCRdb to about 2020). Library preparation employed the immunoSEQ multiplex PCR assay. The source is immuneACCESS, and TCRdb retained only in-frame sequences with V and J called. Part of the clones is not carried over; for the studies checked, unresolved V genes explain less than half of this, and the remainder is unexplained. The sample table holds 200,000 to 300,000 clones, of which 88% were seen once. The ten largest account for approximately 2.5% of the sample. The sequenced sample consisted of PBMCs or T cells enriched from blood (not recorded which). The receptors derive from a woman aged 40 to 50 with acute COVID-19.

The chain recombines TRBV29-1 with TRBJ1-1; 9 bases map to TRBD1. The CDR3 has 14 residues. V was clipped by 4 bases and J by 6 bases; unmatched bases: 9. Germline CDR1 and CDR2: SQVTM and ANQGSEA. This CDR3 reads CSVVTGTGKAEAFF. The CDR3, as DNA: TGCAGCGTTGTTACCGGGACAGGGAAAGCTGAAGCTTTCTTT.

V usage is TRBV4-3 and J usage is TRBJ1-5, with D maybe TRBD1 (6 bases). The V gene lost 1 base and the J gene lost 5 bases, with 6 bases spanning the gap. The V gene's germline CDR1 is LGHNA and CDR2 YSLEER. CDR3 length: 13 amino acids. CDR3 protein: CASSQGTDQPQHF. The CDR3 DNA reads TGCGCCAGCAGCCAAGGGACAGATCAGCCCCAGCATTTT.

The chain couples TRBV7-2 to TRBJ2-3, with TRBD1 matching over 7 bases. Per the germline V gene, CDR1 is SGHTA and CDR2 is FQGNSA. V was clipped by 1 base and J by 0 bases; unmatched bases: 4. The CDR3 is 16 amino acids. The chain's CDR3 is CASSLVGQSSTDTQYF. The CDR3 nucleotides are TGTGCCAGCAGCTTAGTGGGACAGAGCAGCACAGATACGCAGTATTTT. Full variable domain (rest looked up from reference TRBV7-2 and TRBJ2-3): GAGVSQSPSNKVTEKGKDVELRCDPISGHTALYWYRQSLGQGLEFLIYFQGNSAPDKSGLPSDRFSAERTGGSVSTLTIQRTQQEDSAVYLCASSLVGQSSTDTQYFGPGTRLTVL.

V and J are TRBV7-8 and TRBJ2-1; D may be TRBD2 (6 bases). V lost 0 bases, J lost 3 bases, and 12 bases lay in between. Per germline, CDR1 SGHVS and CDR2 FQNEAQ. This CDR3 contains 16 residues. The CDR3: CASSLAGGGLYNEQFF. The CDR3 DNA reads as TGTGCCAGCAGCTTAGCGGGAGGTGGCCTCTACAATGAGCAGTTCTTC.

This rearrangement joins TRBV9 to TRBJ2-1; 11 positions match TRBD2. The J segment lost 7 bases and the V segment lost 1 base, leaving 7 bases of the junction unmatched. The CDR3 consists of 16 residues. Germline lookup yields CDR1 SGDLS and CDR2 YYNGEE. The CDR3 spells CASSVLAGGPINEQFF. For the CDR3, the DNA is TGTGCCAGCAGCGTACTAGCGGGAGGCCCAATTAATGAGCAGTTCTTC.

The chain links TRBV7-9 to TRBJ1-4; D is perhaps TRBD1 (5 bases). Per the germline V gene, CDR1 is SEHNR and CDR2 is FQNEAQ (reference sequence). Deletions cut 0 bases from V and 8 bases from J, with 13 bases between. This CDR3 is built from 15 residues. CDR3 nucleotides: TGTGCCAGCAGCTTAGCGGGGGGTAACTTCGAAAAACTGTTTTTT. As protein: CASSLAGGNFEKLFF.

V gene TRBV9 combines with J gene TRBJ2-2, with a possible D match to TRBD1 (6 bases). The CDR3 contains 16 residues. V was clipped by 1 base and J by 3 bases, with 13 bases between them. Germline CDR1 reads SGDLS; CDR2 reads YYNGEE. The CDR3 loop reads CASSVQGQTYTGELFF. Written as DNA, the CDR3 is TGTGCCAGCAGCGTACAAGGACAGACCTACACCGGGGAGCTGTTTTTT.

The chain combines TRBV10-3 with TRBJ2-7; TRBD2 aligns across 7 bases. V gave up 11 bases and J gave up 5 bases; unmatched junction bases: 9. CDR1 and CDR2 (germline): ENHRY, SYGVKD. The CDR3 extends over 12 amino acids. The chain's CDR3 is CAVRGDYNEQYF. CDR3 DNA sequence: TGTGCCGTTCGTGGGGACTACAACGAGCAGTACTTC.

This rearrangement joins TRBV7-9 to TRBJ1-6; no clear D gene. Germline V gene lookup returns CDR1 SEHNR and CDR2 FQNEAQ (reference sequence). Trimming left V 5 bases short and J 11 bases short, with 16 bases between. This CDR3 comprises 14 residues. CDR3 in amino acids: CASSPQASDPPLHF. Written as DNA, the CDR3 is TGTGCCAGCAGCCCCCAGGCCTCAGATCCACCCCTCCACTTT.

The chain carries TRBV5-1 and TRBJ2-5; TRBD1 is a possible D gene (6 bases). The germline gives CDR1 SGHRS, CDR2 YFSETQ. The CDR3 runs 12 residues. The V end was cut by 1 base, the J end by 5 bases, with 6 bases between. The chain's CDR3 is CASSLRGETQYF. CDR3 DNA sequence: TGCGCCAGCAGCTTGAGGGGGGAGACCCAGTACTTC.

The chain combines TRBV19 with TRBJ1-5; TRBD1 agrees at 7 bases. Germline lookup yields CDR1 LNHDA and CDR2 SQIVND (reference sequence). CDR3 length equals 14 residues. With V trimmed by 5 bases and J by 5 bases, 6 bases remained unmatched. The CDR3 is CASSPQGGYQPQHF. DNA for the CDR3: TGTGCCAGTAGTCCTCAGGGGGGTTATCAGCCCCAGCATTTT.

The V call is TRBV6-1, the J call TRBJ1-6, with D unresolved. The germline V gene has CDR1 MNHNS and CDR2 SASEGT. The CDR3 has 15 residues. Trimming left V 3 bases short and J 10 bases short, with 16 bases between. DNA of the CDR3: TGTGCCAGCAGTGATGGTCGCGGGGAACGATCACCCCTCCACTTT. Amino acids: CASSDGRGERSPLHF.

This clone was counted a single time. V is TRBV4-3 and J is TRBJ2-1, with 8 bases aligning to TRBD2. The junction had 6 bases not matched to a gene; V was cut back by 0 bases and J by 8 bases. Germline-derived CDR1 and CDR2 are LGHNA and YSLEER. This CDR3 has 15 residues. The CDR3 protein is CASSQDSGSLDEQFF. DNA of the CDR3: TGCGCCAGCAGCCAAGACAGCGGGAGTCTCGATGAGCAGTTCTTC.

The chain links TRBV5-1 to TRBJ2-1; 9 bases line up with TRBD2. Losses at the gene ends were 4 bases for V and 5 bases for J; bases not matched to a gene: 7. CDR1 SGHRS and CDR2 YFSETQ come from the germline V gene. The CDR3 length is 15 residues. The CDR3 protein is CASSDRTSADNEQFF. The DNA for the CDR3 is TGCGCCAGCAGCGACCGGACTAGCGCCGACAATGAGCAGTTCTTC.